Detailed here is one TCR beta chain. This entry belongs to a study of human T cells and chemical hapten exposure. CDR3 length: 13 residues. The germline V gene has CDR1 MNHEY and CDR2 SVGEGT. The ends were cut back, 5 bases at V and 4 bases at J, with 11 bases in the middle. Time point: patch test 3, about 24 weeks after DPC sensitization. The sample's treatment: therapeutic diphenylcyclopropenone sensitization with weekly scalp DPC. A single record per CDR3 protein comes from TCRdb applying MiXCR to the RACE reads. The sample has some 62,000 distinct CDR3 sequences, approximately 11% seen once; the top ten hold around 2.1%.

The rearrangement uses TRBV6-2 or TRBV6-3 and TRBJ1-2; unclear D gene. This TCR derives from a woman aged 25 to 39 with alopecia areata. Some clones in this sample may be carry-over from other donors' samples. Specimen: whole blood, collected in connection with sensitization to the hapten diphenylcyclopropenone (DPC). CDR3: CASSNGVFYGYTF. Written as DNA, the CDR3 is TGTGCCAGCAGTAACGGGGTGTTCTATGGCTACACCTTC.